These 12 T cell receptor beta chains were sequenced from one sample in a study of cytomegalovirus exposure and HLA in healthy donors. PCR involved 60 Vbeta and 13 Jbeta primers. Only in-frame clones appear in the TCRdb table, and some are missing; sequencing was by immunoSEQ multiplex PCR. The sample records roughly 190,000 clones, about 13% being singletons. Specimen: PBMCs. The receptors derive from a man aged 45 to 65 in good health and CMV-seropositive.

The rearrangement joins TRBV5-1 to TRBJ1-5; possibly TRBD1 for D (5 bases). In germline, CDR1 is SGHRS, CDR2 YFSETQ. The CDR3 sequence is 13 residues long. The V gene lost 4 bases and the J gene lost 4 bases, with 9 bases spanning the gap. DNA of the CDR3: TGCGCCAGCAGCCGGGACTCTAATCAGCCCCAGCATTTT. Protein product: CASSRDSNQPQHF.

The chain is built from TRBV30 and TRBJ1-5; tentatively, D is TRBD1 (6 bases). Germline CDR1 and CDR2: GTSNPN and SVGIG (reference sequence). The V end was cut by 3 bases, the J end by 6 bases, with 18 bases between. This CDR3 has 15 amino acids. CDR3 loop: CAWRSRGSVRQPQHF. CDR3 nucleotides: TGTGCCTGGAGATCCAGGGGATCCGTCCGTCAGCCCCAGCATTTT.

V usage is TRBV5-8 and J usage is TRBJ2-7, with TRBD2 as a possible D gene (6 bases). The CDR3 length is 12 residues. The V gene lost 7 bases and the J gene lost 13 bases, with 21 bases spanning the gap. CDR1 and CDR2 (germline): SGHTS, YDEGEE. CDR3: CASGGLGLRVYV. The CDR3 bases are TGTGCCAGCGGCGGATTGGGACTCCGGGTCTACGTC.

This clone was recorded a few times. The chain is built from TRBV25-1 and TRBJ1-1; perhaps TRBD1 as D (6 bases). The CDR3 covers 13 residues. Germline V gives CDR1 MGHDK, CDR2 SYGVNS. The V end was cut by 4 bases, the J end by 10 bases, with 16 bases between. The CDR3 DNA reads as TGTGCCAGCAGTGGGGGGCCCGGGGCCCCAGCTTTCTTT. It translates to CASSGGPGAPAFF.

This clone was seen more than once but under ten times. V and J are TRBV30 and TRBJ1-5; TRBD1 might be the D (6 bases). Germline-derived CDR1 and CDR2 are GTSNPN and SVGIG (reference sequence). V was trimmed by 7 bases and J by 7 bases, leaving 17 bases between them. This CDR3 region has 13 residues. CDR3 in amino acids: CASGQGPEQPQHF. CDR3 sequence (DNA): TGTGCCTCGGGCCAGGGGCCCGAGCAGCCCCAGCATTTT. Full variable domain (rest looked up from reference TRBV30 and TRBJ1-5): SQTIHQWPATLVQPVGSPLSLECTVEGTSNPNLYWYRQAAGRGLQLLFYSVGIGQISSEVPQNLSASRPQDRQFILSSKKLLLSDSGFYLCASGQGPEQPQHFGDGTRLSIL.

In nucleotides, the CDR3 is TGTGCCAGTAGTTCCTCCTTAGCTGGGGATACGCAGTATTTT. Protein product: CASSSSLAGDTQYF. The rearrangement uses TRBV19 and TRBJ2-3; unclear D gene. Per germline, CDR1 LNHDA and CDR2 SQIVND (reference sequence). The CDR3 is made up of 14 amino acids. Trimming cost V 5 bases and J 6 bases, with 15 bases left between them.

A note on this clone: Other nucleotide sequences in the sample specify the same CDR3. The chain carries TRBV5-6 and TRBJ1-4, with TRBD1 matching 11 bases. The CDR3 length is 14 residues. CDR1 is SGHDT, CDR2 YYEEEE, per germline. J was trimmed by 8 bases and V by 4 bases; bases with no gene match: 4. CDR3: CASSPDRGREKLFF. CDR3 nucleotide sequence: TGTGCCAGCAGCCCGGACAGGGGGCGGGAAAAACTGTTTTTT. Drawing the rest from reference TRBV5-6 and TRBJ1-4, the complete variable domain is DAGVTQSPTHLIKTRGQQVTLRCSPKSGHDTVSWYQQALGQGPQFIFQYYEEEERQRGNFPDRFSGHQFPNYSSELNVNALLLGDSALYLCASSPDRGREKLFFGSGTQLSVL.

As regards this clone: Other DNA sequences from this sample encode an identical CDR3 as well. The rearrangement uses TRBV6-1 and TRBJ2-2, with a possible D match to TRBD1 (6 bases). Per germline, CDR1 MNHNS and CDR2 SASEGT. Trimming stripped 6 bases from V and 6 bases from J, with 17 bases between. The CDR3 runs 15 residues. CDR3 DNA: TGTGCCAGCAGAATCAGGGGCCTCATGGCCGGGGAGCTGTTTTTT. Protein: CASRIRGLMAGELFF.

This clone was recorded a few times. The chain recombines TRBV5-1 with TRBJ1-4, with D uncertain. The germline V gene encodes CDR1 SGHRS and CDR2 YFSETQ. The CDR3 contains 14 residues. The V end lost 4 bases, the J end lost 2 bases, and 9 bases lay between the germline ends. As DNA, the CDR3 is TGCGCCAGCAGCGAGGCTGGGACTAATGAAAAACTGTTTTTT. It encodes CASSEAGTNEKLFF.

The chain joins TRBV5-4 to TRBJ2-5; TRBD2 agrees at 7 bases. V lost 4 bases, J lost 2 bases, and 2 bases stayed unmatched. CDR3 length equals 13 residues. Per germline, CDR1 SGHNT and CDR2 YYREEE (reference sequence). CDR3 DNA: TGTGCCAGCAGCCTCGGGGGGCAAGAGACCCAGTACTTC. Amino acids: CASSLGGQETQYF.

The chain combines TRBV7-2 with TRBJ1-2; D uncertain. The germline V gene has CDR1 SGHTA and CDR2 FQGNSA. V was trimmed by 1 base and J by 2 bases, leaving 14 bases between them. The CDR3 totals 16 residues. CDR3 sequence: CASSLGGTSINYGYTF. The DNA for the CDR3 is TGTGCCAGCAGCTTAGGCGGAACCTCGATAAACTATGGCTACACCTTC.

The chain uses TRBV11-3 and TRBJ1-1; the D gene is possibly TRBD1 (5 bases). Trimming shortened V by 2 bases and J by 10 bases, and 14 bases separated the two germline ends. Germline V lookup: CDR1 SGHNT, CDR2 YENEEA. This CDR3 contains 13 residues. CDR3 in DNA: TGTGCCAGCAGCTTAACATACAGGTCTGGAGCTTTCTTT. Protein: CASSLTYRSGAFF.